This paragraph covers one T cell receptor (beta chain) sequence. Antigen specificity is unknown. Repertoires were generated with immunoSEQ multiplex PCR, while TCRdb's copy carries only in-frame clones and drops some. The sample yields 200,000 to 300,000 clones, approximately 87% seen once. This record comes from a study of cytomegalovirus exposure and HLA in healthy donors. Study-level results: It was found in a later analysis that first-cohort TCR clusters tended to co-occur in the 130 or so validation repertoires. Confirmation in vitro established that a few CMV-associated chains were specific for CMV antigens. Using the classifier, cytomegalovirus status was reportedly diagnosed with high specificity and sensitivity. Many donors carried some public TCRs, although rarity characterized most TCR sequences.

This CDR3 has 14 residues. Germline V CDR1 and CDR2: SGHRS, YFSETQ. J gave up 7 bases and V 1 base, and 5 bases lay outside the gene matches. V gene TRBV5-1 combines with J gene TRBJ2-1, with 7 bases fitting TRBD2. Sequencing used PBMCs. The clonotype comes from a young man in good health and CMV-seronegative. The CDR3 nucleotides read TGCGCCAGCAGCTTGCTAGCGGAAAGTAATGAGCAGTTCTTC. It translates to CASSLLAESNEQFF.